Listed here is a single TCR beta chain. This entry is derived from a study of shared T cell receptors in the human thymus. Sequencing used immunoSEQ multiplex PCR; TCRdb keeps in-frame clones, though not all of them. The sample consists of hundreds of thousands of clones, approximately 83% of them appearing once. The sample also formed part of further work on human thymus T cells. Turning to that study: Thymic resections from corrective heart surgery supplied the tissue.

The clonotype was recovered from a girl less than two years old with a congenital heart defect. The sequencing sample was made of thymocytes.

The CDR3 is CASSPVYAAEKLFF. The CDR3 bases are TGTGCCAGCAGCCCGGTTTACGCCGCCGAAAAACTGTTTTTT. The chain recombines TRBV7-6 with TRBJ1-4, with D uncertain. The germline gives CDR1 SGHVS, CDR2 FNYEAQ. CDR3 length: 14 residues. Trimming stripped 5 bases from V and 8 bases from J, with 15 bases between.